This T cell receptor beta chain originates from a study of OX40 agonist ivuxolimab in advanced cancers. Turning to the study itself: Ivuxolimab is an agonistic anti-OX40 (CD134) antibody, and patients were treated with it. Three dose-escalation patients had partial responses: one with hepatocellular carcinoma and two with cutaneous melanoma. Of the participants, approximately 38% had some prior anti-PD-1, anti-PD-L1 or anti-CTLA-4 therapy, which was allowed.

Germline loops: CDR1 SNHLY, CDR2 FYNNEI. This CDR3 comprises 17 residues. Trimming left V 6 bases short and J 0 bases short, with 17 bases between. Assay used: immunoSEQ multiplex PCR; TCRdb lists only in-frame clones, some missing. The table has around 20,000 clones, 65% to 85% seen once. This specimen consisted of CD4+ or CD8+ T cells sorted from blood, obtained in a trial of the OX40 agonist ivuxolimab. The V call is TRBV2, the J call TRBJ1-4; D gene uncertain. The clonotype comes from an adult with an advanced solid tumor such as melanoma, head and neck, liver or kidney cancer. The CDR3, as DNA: TGTGCCAGCAGGCAAACTCTCGATTTAGCAACTAATGAAAAACTGTTTTTT. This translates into CASRQTLDLATNEKLFF.